Below are 20 T cell receptor beta chains sequenced from a single sample in a study of cytomegalovirus exposure and HLA in healthy donors. The study ran its PCR with 60 Vbeta and 13 Jbeta primers. Method: immunoSEQ multiplex PCR; TCRdb's copy keeps in-frame clones and lacks some. The table includes about 130,000 clones, around 77% detected once. The sample was PBMCs. All receptors derive from a man between 50 and 59 years old in good health and CMV-seronegative.

This clone turned up a few times. DNA for the CDR3: TGTGCCAGCAGCAGAAACAGGGGTGGAAATGAAAAACTGTTTTTT. Its translation: CASSRNRGGNEKLFF. The chain has TRBV6-1 and TRBJ1-4; 7 bases map to TRBD1. The CDR3 consists of 15 residues. V lost 6 bases, J lost 5 bases, and 9 bases stayed unmatched. Per the germline V gene, CDR1 is MNHNS and CDR2 is SASEGT.

The gene calls are TRBV29-1 and TRBJ2-5; 8 bases are shared with TRBD1. CDR3 length: 12 residues. The ends lost 7 bases at V and 5 bases at J; junction bases unmatched: 6. CDR1 is SQVTM and CDR2 is ANQGSEA in the germline V gene. CDR3 sequence reads: CSAWTGRETQYF. CDR3 bases: TGCAGCGCCTGGACAGGGCGGGAGACCCAGTACTTC.

V is TRBV29-1 and J is TRBJ2-5; 8 bases line up with TRBD1. This CDR3 comprises 13 residues. Germline CDR1 and CDR2: SQVTM and ANQGSEA. The V and J ends lost 5 bases and 5 bases, in that order; junction bases with no gene match: 7. CDR3 coding DNA: TGCAGCGTTCAAATACGACAGGGGGAGACCCAGTACTTC. The encoded protein is CSVQIRQGETQYF.

This chain joins TRBV5-1 and TRBJ2-7, with TRBD2 identical over 7 bases. The V segment lost 0 bases and the J segment 0 bases; nucleotides outside the gene matches: 3. The CDR3 is made up of 15 amino acids. Germline-derived CDR1 and CDR2 are SGHRS and YFSETQ. The DNA of the CDR3 is TGCGCCAGCAGCTTGGTCGGCGGGGGCTCCTACGAGCAGTACTTC. This codes for CASSLVGGGSYEQYF. The full variable domain, with the rest looked up from reference TRBV5-1 and TRBJ2-7, is KAGVTQTPRYLIKTRGQQVTLSCSPISGHRSVSWYQQTPGQGLQFLFEYFSETQRNKGNFPGRFSGRQFSNSRSEMNVSTLELGDSALYLCASSLVGGGSYEQYFGPGTRLTVT.

The table lists this clone with a few counts. The chain carries TRBV5-1 and TRBJ1-2; no firm D call. There are 13 residues in the CDR3. V shed 4 bases and J shed 1 base, with 8 bases lying between them. From germline, CDR1 is SGHRS and CDR2 YFSETQ. CDR3 amino acids: CASSAGVNYGYTF. The CDR3 coding sequence is TGCGCCAGCAGCGCCGGAGTTAACTATGGCTACACCTTC.

The chain employs TRBV11-2 and TRBJ2-3, with 7 positions matching TRBD2. CDR3 size: 15 residues. After removal of 8 bases from V and 0 bases from J, the junction contained 8 bases not matched to a gene. Germline CDR1 SGHAT, CDR2 FQNNGV. This CDR3 reads CASLLTGLSTDTQYF. The DNA of the CDR3 is TGTGCCAGCCTTCTTACGGGACTAAGCACAGATACGCAGTATTTT.

The chain uses TRBV7-2 and TRBJ2-1; D unclear. Trimming left V 4 bases short and J 10 bases short, with 8 bases between. Germline-derived CDR1 and CDR2 are SGHTA and FQGNSA. The CDR3 has 11 residues. Written as DNA, the CDR3 is TGTGCCAGCAGCTCCGGTTGGGAGCAGTTCTTC. Encoded protein: CASSSGWEQFF.

The chain has TRBV5-1 and TRBJ1-4; possible D gene TRBD1, 6 bases. From germline, CDR1 is SGHRS and CDR2 YFSETQ. V was trimmed by 5 bases and J by 3 bases, leaving 20 bases between them. CDR3 length equals 17 residues. CDR3 residues: CASSRGAGPGANEKLFF. DNA for the CDR3: TGCGCCAGCAGTCGGGGGGCAGGGCCCGGGGCTAATGAAAAACTGTTTTTT.

The chain uses TRBV4-1 and TRBJ1-5; D unclear. Germline V gene lookup returns CDR1 MGHRA and CDR2 YSYEKL. The CDR3 extends over 12 amino acids. Trimming took 4 bases from V and 4 from J, leaving 5 bases between them. The CDR3 reads CASSRPNQPQHF. The DNA of the CDR3 is TGCGCCAGCAGCCGGCCGAATCAGCCCCAGCATTTT.

The chain carries TRBV4-1 and TRBJ2-7; D remains unclear. Germline values: CDR1 MGHRA, CDR2 YSYEKL. There are 12 residues in the CDR3. Trimming removed 0 bases from V and 6 bases from J, with 6 bases in between. CDR3 protein: CASSQELGEQYF. The CDR3 DNA is TGCGCCAGCAGCCAAGAACTCGGCGAGCAGTACTTC.

The table lists this clone with a count of one. This rearrangement joins TRBV7-9 to TRBJ1-4; D remains ambiguous. With 7 bases removed from V and 5 bases from J, the gap between germline ends came to 11 bases. Germline V gives CDR1 SEHNR, CDR2 FQNEAQ (reference sequence). The CDR3 spans 13 residues. The CDR3 region is CASNPAGNEKLFF. The CDR3 nucleotides read TGTGCCAGCAACCCCGCGGGGAATGAAAAACTGTTTTTT.

This clone was counted between two and nine times. The chain's CDR3 is CASSLVLAVSTDTQYF. CDR3 DNA: TGTGCCAGCAGCTTAGTACTAGCAGTTAGCACAGATACGCAGTATTTT. The chain links TRBV7-2 to TRBJ2-3; TRBD2 is a possible D gene (6 bases). CDR1 is SGHTA, CDR2 FQGNSA, per germline. V was shortened by 1 base and J by 0 bases, with 11 bases between the two germline ends. CDR3 size: 16 residues.

This chain joins TRBV2 and TRBJ1-1; a possible D gene is TRBD1 (5 bases). V was trimmed by 6 bases and J by 5 bases, leaving 13 bases between them. Germline loops: CDR1 SNHLY, CDR2 FYNNEI. This CDR3 contains 13 residues. The CDR3 loop reads CASREGRVTEAFF. DNA for the CDR3: TGTGCCAGCAGGGAGGGCAGGGTTACTGAAGCTTTCTTT. Together with reference TRBV2 and TRBJ1-1, the CDR3 gives the full variable domain: EPEVTQTPSHQVTQMGQEVILRCVPISNHLYFYWYRQILGQKVEFLVSFYNNEISEKSEIFDDQFSVERPDGSNFTLKIRSTKLEDSAMYFCASREGRVTEAFFGQGTRLTVV.

The J gene is TRBJ1-5, the V gene TRBV7-2; perhaps TRBD1 as D (5 bases). CDR3 size: 14 residues. Germline V gene data show CDR1 as SGHTA and CDR2 as FQGNSA. The V and J ends lost 3 bases and 5 bases respectively, with 11 bases between them. This chain's CDR3 is CASSLQGFYQPQHF. The CDR3 DNA sequence: TGTGCCAGCAGCTTGCAGGGTTTTTATCAGCCCCAGCATTTT.

The chain links TRBV27 to TRBJ2-3; TRBD2 agrees at 10 bases. The CDR3 is made up of 18 amino acids. CDR1 and CDR2 (germline): MNHEY, SMNVEV (reference sequence). The trim removed 4 bases at V and 1 base at J, leaving 11 bases unmatched. The CDR3 region has the DNA TGTGCCAGCAGTTCGTCGACTAGCGGGTCTCCCGGCACAGATACGCAGTATTTT. This gives the protein CASSSSTSGSPGTDTQYF.

The chain has TRBV10-1 and TRBJ2-7; D not certain. V was trimmed by 4 bases and J by 1 base, leaving 8 bases between them. In germline, CDR1 is WNHNN, CDR2 SYGVQD (reference sequence). This CDR3 contains 13 residues. The CDR3 DNA follows: TGCGCCAGCAGTGCGTCCCCATCCTACGAGCAGTACTTC. Amino acids: CASSASPSYEQYF.

The chain employs TRBV2 and TRBJ2-5; 9 bases are shared with TRBD1. The trim removed 8 bases at V and 4 bases at J, leaving 5 bases unmatched. Germline loops: CDR1 SNHLY, CDR2 FYNNEI. CDR3 length: 13 residues. CDR3: CASGGTGLETQYF. DNA for the CDR3: TGTGCCAGCGGAGGGACAGGGCTAGAGACCCAGTACTTC.

This clone was counted only a few times. The chain combines TRBV6-1 with TRBJ2-1, with TRBD2 matching over 8 bases. The CDR3 consists of 14 residues. Germline CDR1 reads MNHNS; CDR2 reads SASEGT. V dropped 11 bases and J dropped 8; count of bases not matched to a gene: 14. CDR3: CAGNIAGPHHEQFF. CDR3 sequence (DNA): TGTGCCGGTAATATAGCGGGGCCCCACCATGAGCAGTTCTTC.

The chain recombines TRBV5-4 with TRBJ2-7; 7 bases fit TRBD1. This CDR3 spans 14 amino acids. Germline CDR1 reads SGHNT; CDR2 reads YYREEE (reference sequence). After removal of 9 bases from V and 0 bases from J, the junction contained 9 bases not matched to a gene. CDR3 in amino acids: CATKQGTVSYEQYF. The DNA of the CDR3 is TGTGCCACTAAACAAGGGACAGTCTCCTACGAGCAGTACTTC. Drawing the rest from reference TRBV5-4 and TRBJ2-7, the complete variable domain is ETGVTQSPTHLIKTRGQQVTLRCSSQSGHNTVSWYQQALGQGPQFIFQYYREEENGRGNFPPRFSGLQFPNYSSELNVNALELDDSALYLCATKQGTVSYEQYFGPGTRLTVT.

The chain joins TRBV9 to TRBJ2-7; 7 nucleotides match TRBD1. V shed 0 bases, J shed 5 bases, and the junction held 11 bases outside the gene matches. Germline lookup yields CDR1 SGDLS and CDR2 YYNGEE. The CDR3 contains 16 residues. The CDR3 coding sequence is TGTGCCAGCAGCGTAGGATCCGCAACAGGGGTCCACGAGCAGTACTTC. Translation gives CASSVGSATGVHEQYF.